The source of this T cell receptor beta chain is a study of blood T cell repertoires in COVID-19. Study in general: PBMCs, B-cell-depleted T cells, or T cells were the source of the cDNA or gDNA that made up the material.

Germline CDR1 and CDR2: SGHRS and YFSETQ. V shed 0 bases and J 5 bases; nucleotides not matched to a gene: 2. The CDR3 runs 14 residues. This clone appeared a single time. Study members were between roughly 18 and 89 years old and lived in around 24 US regions. Data came from immunoSEQ multiplex PCR; TCRdb stores just in-frame clones and leaves some out. The sample yields about 240,000 clones, 83% seen once. The receptor was isolated from a woman aged 40 to 50 who had been exposed to COVID-19. The material sequenced was PBMCs or T cells enriched from blood (not recorded which). V is TRBV5-1 and J is TRBJ1-2, with TRBD1 matching over 9 bases. CDR3 protein: CASSLAGTGYGYTF. In DNA form, the CDR3 reads TGCGCCAGCAGCTTGGCCGGGACAGGGTATGGCTACACCTTC. Looking up the rest from reference TRBV5-1 and TRBJ1-2 gives the full variable domain: KAGVTQTPRYLIKTRGQQVTLSCSPISGHRSVSWYQQTPGQGLQFLFEYFSETQRNKGNFPGRFSGRQFSNSRSEMNVSTLELGDSALYLCASSLAGTGYGYTFGSGTRLTVV.